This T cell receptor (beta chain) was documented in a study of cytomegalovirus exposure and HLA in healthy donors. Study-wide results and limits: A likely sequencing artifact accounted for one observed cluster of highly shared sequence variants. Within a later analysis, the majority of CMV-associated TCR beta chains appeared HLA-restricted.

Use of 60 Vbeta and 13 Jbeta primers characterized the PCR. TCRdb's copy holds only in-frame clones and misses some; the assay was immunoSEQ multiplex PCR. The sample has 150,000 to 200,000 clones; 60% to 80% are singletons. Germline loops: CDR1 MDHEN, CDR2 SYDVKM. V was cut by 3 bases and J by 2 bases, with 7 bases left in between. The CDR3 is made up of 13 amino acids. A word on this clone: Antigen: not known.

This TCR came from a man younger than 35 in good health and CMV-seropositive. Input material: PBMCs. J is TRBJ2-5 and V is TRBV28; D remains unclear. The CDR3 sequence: CASSFDFQETQYF. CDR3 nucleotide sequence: TGTGCCAGCAGTTTCGACTTTCAAGAGACCCAGTACTTC.